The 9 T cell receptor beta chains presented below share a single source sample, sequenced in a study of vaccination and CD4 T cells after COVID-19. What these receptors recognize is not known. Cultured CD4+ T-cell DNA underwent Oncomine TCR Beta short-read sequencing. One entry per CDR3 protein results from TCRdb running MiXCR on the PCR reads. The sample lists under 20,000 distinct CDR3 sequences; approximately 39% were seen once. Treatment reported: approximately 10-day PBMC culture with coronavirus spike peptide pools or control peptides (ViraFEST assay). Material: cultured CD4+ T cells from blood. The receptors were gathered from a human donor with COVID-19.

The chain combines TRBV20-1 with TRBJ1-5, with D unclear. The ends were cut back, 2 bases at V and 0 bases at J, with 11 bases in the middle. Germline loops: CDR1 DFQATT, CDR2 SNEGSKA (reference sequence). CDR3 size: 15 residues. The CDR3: CSARTRGNSNQPQHF. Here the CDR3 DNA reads TGCAGTGCTAGAACCCGAGGGAATAGCAATCAGCCCCAGCATTTT.

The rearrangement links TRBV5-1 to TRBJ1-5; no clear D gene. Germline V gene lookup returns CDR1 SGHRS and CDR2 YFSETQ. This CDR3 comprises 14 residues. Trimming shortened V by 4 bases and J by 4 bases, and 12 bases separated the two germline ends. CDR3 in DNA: TGCGCCAGCAGCCTCGAGTCCCTAAATCAGCCCCAGCATTTT. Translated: CASSLESLNQPQHF. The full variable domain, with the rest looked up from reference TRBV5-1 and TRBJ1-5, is KAGVTQTPRYLIKTRGQQVTLSCSPISGHRSVSWYQQTPGQGLQFLFEYFSETQRNKGNFPGRFSGRQFSNSRSEMNVSTLELGDSALYLCASSLESLNQPQHFGDGTRLSIL.

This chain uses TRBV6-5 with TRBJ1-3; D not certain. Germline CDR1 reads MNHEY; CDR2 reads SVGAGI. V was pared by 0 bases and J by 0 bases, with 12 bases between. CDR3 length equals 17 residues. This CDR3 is CASSYSNGPNSGNTIYF. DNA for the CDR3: TGTGCCAGCAGTTACTCGAATGGGCCTAACTCTGGAAACACCATATATTTT.

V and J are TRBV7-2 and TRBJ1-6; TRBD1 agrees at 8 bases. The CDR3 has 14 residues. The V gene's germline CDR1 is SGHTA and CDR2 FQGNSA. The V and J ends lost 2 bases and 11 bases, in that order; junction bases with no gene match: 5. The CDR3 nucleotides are TGTGCCAGCAGCTTACTGACAGGGGTAGCACCCCTCCACTTT. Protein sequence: CASSLLTGVAPLHF. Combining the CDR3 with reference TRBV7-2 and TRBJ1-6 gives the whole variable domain GAGVSQSPSNKVTEKGKDVELRCDPISGHTALYWYRQSLGQGLEFLIYFQGNSAPDKSGLPSDRFSAERTGGSVSTLTIQRTQQEDSAVYLCASSLLTGVAPLHFGNGTRLTVT.

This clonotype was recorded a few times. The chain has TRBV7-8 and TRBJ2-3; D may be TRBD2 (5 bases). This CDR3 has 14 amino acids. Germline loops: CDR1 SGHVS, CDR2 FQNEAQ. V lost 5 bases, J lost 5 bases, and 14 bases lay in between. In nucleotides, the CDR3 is TGTGCCAGCAGCCCACTTCCCCGGGGAGATACGCAGTATTTT. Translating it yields CASSPLPRGDTQYF.

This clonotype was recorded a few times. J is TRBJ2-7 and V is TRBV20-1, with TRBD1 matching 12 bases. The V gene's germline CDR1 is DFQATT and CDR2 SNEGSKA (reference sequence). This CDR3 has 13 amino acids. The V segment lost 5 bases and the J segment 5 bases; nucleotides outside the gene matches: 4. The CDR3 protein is CSAGGQGAHEQYF. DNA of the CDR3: TGCAGTGCTGGGGGACAGGGGGCCCACGAGCAGTACTTC.

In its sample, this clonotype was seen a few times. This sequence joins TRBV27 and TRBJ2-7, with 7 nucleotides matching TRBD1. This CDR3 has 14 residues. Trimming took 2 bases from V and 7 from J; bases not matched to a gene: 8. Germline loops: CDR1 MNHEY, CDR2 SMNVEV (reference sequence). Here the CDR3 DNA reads TGTGCCAGCAGTTTACGGGCGACAGGGATTGAGCAGTACTTC. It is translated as CASSLRATGIEQYF.

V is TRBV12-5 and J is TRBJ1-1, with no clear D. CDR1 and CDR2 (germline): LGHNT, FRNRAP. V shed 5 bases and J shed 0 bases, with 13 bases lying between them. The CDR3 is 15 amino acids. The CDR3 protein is CASGPPRTMNTEAFF. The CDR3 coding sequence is TGTGCTAGTGGTCCACCAAGGACCATGAACACTGAAGCTTTCTTT. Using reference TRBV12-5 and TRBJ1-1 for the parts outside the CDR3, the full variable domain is DARVTQTPRHKVTEMGQEVTMRCQPILGHNTVFWYRQTMMQGLELLAYFRNRAPLDDSGMPKDRFSAEMPDATLATLKIQPSEPRDSAVYFCASGPPRTMNTEAFFGQGTRLTVV.

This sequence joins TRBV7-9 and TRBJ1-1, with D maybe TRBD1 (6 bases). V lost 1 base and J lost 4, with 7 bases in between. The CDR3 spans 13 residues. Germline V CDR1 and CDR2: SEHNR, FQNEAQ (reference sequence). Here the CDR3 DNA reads TGTGCCAGCAGCTTAGACAGGGTCACTGAAGCTTTCTTT. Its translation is CASSLDRVTEAFF.